This T cell receptor (beta chain) derives from a study of Ad26.COV2.S vaccination and SARS-CoV-2 variants. At the level of the study: Participants got Ad26.COV2.S intramuscularly, once or twice 56 days apart. Study-wide findings and caveats: Total T cell responses may have been underestimated by the TCR breadth and depth analyses.

Here immunoSEQ multiplex PCR was the method, and the copy in TCRdb shows in-frame clones only, minus some. The table has roughly 300,000 clones, around 88% seen once; the top ten hold approximately 5%. The junction had 6 bases not matched to a gene; V was cut back by 6 bases and J by 3 bases. Germline loops: CDR1 MNHEY, CDR2 SMNVEV (reference sequence). This CDR3 has 14 residues. Treatment: roughly 20 received Ad26.COV2.S at low or high dose, single or two shots; roughly five received placebo; per-sample allocation not given. Collection of the samples took place on day 63 after the first injection of vaccine or placebo. Concerning this clone itself: Its specificity is not known.

This chain uses TRBV27 with TRBJ2-7; TRBD1 matches at 9 bases. The source of this sequence is a person aged 18-65 years who received the Ad26.COV2.S COVID-19 vaccine or a placebo. The source was peripheral blood, collected in a trial of Ad26.COV2.S vaccine versus placebo. The CDR3 nucleotides read TGTGCCAGCAGCCGGGACAGGGTGGTCTACGAGCAGTACTTC. It translates to CASSRDRVVYEQYF.